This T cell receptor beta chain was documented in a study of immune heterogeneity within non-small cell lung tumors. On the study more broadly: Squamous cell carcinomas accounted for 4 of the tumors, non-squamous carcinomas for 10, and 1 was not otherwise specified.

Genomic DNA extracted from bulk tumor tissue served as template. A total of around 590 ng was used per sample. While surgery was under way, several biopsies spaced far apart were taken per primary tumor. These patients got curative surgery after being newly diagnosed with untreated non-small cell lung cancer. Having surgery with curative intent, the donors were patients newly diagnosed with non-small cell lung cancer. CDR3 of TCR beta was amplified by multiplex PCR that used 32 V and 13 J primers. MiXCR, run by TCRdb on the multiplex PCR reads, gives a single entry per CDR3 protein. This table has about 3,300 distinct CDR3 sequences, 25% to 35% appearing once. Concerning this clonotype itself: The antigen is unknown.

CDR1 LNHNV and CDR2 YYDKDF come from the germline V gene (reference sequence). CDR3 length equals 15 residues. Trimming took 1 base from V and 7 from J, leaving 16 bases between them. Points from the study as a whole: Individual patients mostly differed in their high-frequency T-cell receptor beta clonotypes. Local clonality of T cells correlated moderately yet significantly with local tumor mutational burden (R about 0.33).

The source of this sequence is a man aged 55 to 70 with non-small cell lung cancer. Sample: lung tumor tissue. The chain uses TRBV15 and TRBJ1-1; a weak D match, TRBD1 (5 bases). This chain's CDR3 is CATSRGPAGGGEAFF. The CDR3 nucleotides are TGTGCCACCAGCAGAGGTCCCGCCGGGGGGGGTGAAGCTTTCTTT.